The 6 T cell receptor beta chains in this list originate from one sample, sequenced in a study of shared clonotypes between healthy human individuals. TCRdb's copy holds only in-frame clones and misses some; the assay was immunoSEQ multiplex PCR. Of some 2,500,000 clones in the sample, approximately 90% are singletons; the top ten hold about 0.41%. The sample was naive CD4+ T cells from PBMCs. The subset is: CD45RA+ positively selected. All receptors derive from a man aged 18 to 35 in good health. Some clones in this sample may be carry-over from other donors' samples.

CDR3 bases: TGCGCCAGCAGCTTGAAGAGCGGCTATGAGCAGTTCTTC. It specifies CASSLKSGYEQFF. The chain couples TRBV5-1 to TRBJ2-1; D might be TRBD2 (5 bases). The germline V gene encodes CDR1 SGHRS and CDR2 YFSETQ. V was trimmed by 1 base and J by 8 bases, leaving 10 bases between them. This CDR3 spans 13 amino acids.

The chain combines TRBV5-1 with TRBJ2-2; D is undetermined. In germline, CDR1 is SGHRS, CDR2 YFSETQ. The V end was cut by 0 bases, the J end by 0 bases, with 9 bases between. This CDR3 has 16 residues. CDR3 in amino acids: CASSLDLQSNTGELFF. DNA for the CDR3: TGCGCCAGCAGCTTGGATCTCCAATCGAACACCGGGGAGCTGTTTTTT.

The chain couples TRBV5-4 to TRBJ2-1; 8 bases are a match to TRBD1. With 4 bases clipped from V and 7 bases from J, the junction kept 7 bases outside the gene matches. The CDR3 runs to 14 residues. The germline CDR1 and CDR2 sequences are SGHNT and YYREEE (reference sequence). CDR3 bases: TGTGCCAGCAGCAGACAGGGGTTGTGGAATGAGCAGTTCTTC. This codes for CASSRQGLWNEQFF.

V and J are TRBV19 and TRBJ1-5; D might be TRBD1 (5 bases). This CDR3 contains 15 residues. Trimming cost V 2 bases and J 0 bases, with 8 bases left between them. Germline CDR1 is LNHDA and CDR2 is SQIVND (reference sequence). CDR3 DNA sequence: TGTGCCAGTAGTATACGGGACGGTAGCAATCAGCCCCAGCATTTT. Its protein product is CASSIRDGSNQPQHF.

This chain connects TRBV7-2 to TRBJ2-4; possibly TRBD1 for D (5 bases). Trimming pared 4 bases from V and 6 bases from J, leaving 7 bases between. This CDR3 comprises 12 residues. Germline assignment: CDR1 SGHTA and CDR2 FQGNSA. The CDR3 region is CASSSDINIQYF. In DNA form, the CDR3 reads TGTGCCAGCAGCTCGGACATAAACATTCAGTACTTC.

The chain carries TRBV18 and TRBJ1-5; the D gene is possibly TRBD1 (6 bases). Trimming removed 4 bases at V and 7 bases at J, with 14 bases between. Germline assignment: CDR1 KGHSH and CDR2 LQKENI. The CDR3 has 14 residues. DNA of the CDR3: TGTGCCAGCTCACACAACAACAGGGAACAGCCCCAGCATTTT. Translating it yields CASSHNNREQPQHF. The full variable domain, in which reference TRBV18 and TRBJ1-5 provide the parts outside the CDR3, is NAGVMQNPRHLVRRRGQEARLRCSPMKGHSHVYWYRQLPEEGLKFMVYLQKENIIDESGMPKERFSAEFPKEGPSILRIQQVVRGDSAAYFCASSHNNREQPQHFGDGTRLSIL.